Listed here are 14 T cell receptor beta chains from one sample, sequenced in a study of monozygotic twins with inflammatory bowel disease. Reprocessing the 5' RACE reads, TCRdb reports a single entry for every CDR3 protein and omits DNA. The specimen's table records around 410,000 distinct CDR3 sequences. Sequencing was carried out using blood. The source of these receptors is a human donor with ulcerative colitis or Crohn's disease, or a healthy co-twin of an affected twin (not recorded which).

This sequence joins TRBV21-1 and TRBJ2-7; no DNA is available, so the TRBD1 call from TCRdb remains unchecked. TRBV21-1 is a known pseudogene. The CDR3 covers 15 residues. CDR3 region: CASSCEWDRGYEQYF.

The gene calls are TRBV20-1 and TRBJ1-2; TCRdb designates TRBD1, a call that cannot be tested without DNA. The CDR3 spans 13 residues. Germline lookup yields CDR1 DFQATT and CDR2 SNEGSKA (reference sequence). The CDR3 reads CSASLVGGGGYTF.

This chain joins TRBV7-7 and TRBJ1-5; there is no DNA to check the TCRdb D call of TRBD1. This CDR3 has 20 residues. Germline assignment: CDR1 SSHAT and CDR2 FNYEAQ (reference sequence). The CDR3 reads CASSLVVGDRSCYSNQPQHF.

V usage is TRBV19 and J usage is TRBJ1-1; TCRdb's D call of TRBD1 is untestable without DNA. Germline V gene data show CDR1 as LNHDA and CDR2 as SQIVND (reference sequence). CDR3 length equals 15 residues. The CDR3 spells CASSPSTGWNTEAFF.

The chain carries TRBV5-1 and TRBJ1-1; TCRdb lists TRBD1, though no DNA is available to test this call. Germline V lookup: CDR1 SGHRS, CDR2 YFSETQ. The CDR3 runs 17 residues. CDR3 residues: CASSFGPGQGMNTEAFF.

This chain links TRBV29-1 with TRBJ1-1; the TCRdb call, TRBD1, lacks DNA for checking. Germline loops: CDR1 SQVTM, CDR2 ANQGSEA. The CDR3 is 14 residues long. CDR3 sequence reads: CSAPSGGLNTEAFF.

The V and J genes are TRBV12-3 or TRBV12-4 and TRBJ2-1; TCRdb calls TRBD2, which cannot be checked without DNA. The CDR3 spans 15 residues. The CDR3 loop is CASSLGLAGRHEQFF.

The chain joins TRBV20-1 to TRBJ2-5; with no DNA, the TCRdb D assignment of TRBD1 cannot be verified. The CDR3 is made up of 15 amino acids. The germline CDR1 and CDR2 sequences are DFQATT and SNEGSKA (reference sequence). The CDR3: CSASRSQTFGETQYF.

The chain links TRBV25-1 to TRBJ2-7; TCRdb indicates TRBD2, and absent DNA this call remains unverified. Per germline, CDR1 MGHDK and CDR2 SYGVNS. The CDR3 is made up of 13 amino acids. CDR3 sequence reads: CASTGTSFSEQYF.

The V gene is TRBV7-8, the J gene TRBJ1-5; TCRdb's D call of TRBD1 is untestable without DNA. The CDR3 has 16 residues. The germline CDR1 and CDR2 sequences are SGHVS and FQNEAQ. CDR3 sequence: CASSLVGGTSNQPQHF.

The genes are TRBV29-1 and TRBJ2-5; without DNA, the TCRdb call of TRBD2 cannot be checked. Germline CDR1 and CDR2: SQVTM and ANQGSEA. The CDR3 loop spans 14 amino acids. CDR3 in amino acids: CSVGLAGAAVTQYF.

The CDR3 sequence: CASSKTSWLNYGYTF. J is TRBJ1-2 and V is TRBV6-2 or TRBV6-3. Germline V lookup: CDR1 MNHEY, CDR2 SVGEGT. The CDR3 is 15 amino acids.

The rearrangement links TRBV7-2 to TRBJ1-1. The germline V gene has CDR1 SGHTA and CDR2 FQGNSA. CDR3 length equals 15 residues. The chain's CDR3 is CASSLRTERNTEAFF.

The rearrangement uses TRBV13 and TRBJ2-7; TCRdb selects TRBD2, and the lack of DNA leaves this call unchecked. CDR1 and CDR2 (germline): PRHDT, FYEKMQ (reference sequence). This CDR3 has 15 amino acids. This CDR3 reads CASRLTPRGSNEQYF. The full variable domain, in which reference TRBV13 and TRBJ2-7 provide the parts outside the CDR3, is AAGVIQSPRHLIKEKRETATLKCYPIPRHDTVYWYQQGPGQDPQFLISFYEKMQSDKGSIPDRFSAQQFSDYHSELNMSSLELGDSALYFCASRLTPRGSNEQYFGPGTRLTVT.